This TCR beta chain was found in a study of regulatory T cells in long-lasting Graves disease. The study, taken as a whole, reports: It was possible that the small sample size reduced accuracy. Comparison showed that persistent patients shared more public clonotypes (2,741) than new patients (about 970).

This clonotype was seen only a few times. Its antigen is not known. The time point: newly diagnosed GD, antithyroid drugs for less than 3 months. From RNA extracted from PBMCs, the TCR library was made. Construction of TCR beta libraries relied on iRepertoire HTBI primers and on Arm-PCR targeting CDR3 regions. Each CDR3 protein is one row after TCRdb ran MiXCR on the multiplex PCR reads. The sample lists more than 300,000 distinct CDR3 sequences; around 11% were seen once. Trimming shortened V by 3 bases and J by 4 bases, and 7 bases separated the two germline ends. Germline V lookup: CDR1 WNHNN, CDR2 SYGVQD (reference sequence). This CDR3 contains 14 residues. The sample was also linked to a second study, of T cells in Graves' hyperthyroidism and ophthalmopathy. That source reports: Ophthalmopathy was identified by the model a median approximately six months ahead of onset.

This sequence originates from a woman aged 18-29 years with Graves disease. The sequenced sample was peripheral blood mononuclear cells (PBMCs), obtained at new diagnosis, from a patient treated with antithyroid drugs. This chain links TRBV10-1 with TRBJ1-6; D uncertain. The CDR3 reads CASSEVRYNSPLHF. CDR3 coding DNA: TGCGCCAGCAGTGAAGTGCGATATAATTCACCCCTCCACTTT.